Listed below are T cell receptor beta chains from one sample, sequenced in a study of early T cells in non-severe SARS-CoV-2 infection. TCRdb re-derived calls from the 5' RACE reads in MiXCR, one entry per CDR3 protein. The sample holds 90,000 to 120,000 distinct CDR3 sequences; around 10% are singletons and the top ten take approximately 7.3%. What was sequenced was whole blood. All receptors derive from an adult who was a healthcare worker with PCR-confirmed SARS-CoV-2 infection or an uninfected control (not recorded which). CDR3s include the opening cysteine and the closing phenylalanine or tryptophan. The order of the fields is D gene, clone size, J gene, V gene, CDR3 protein, CDR3 DNA. D genes are given only for firm matches. Not every row has a clone size; where given, it reads once, few, many or a size class.

D gene: -; clone size: many; J gene: TRBJ2-4; V gene: TRBV28; CDR3 protein: CASSIGQKNIQYF; CDR3 DNA: TGTGCCAGCAGTATTGGACAAAAAAACATTCAGTACTTC
D gene: TRBD2; clone size: many; J gene: TRBJ2-1; V gene: TRBV3-1; CDR3 protein: CASSQDLGLYNEQFF; CDR3 DNA: TGTGCCAGCAGCCAAGATCTGGGACTATACAATGAGCAGTTCTTC
D gene: TRBD2; clone size: many; J gene: TRBJ2-1; V gene: TRBV9; CDR3 protein: CASSVRRAGGANEQFF; CDR3 DNA: TGTGCCAGCAGCGTACGGAGGGCGGGAGGAGCCAATGAGCAGTTCTTC
D gene: -; clone size: many; J gene: TRBJ2-1; V gene: TRBV4-3; CDR3 protein: CASSQELGRVTFNEQFF; CDR3 DNA: TGCGCCAGCAGCCAAGAACTGGGCAGGGTGACTTTCAATGAGCAGTTCTTC
D gene: -; clone size: few; J gene: TRBJ2-7; V gene: TRBV4-3; CDR3 protein: CASSQDRVTYEQYF; CDR3 DNA: TGCGCCAGCAGCCAAGACAGGGTGACCTACGAGCAGTACTTC
D gene: TRBD2; clone size: many; J gene: TRBJ2-7; V gene: TRBV6-5; CDR3 protein: CASSYLRTSGRVEQYF; CDR3 DNA: TGTGCCAGCAGTTACTTACGGACTAGCGGGAGGGTCGAGCAGTACTTC
D gene: -; clone size: -; J gene: TRBJ2-2; V gene: TRBV30; CDR3 protein: CAWGGRATGELFF; CDR3 DNA: TGTGCCTGGGGCGGACGGGCCACCGGGGAGCTGTTTTTT
D gene: -; clone size: many; J gene: TRBJ2-4; V gene: TRBV28; CDR3 protein: CASRQTGVSGNIQYF; CDR3 DNA: TGTGCCAGCAGGCAAACAGGAGTCTCAGGGAACATTCAGTACTTC
D gene: -; clone size: few; J gene: TRBJ2-1; V gene: TRBV11-3; CDR3 protein: CASSRLGSYNEQFF; CDR3 DNA: TGTGCCAGCAGCCGTCTTGGGTCCTACAATGAGCAGTTCTTC
D gene: -; clone size: many; J gene: TRBJ2-1; V gene: TRBV20-1; CDR3 protein: CSARVLRGEQFF; CDR3 DNA: TGCAGTGCTAGAGTCCTTCGGGGTGAGCAGTTCTTC
D gene: -; clone size: few; J gene: TRBJ2-7; V gene: TRBV7-9; CDR3 protein: CASSLVSDEQYF; CDR3 DNA: TGTGCCAGCAGCTTAGTGTCTGACGAGCAGTACTTC
D gene: -; clone size: few; J gene: TRBJ2-1; V gene: TRBV5-1; CDR3 protein: CASSLTGWSSYNEQFF; CDR3 DNA: TGCGCCAGCAGCTTGACGGGTTGGTCCTCCTACAATGAGCAGTTCTTC
D gene: -; clone size: -; J gene: TRBJ2-5; V gene: TRBV6-5; CDR3 protein: CASSRVSYQETQYF; CDR3 DNA: TGTGCCAGCAGCCGTGTGTCGTACCAAGAGACCCAGTACTTC
D gene: -; clone size: -; J gene: TRBJ1-3; V gene: TRBV7-9; CDR3 protein: CASRNNTIYF; CDR3 DNA: TGTGCCAGCAGAAATAACACCATATATTTT
D gene: TRBD1; clone size: many; J gene: TRBJ1-6; V gene: TRBV6-2/TRBV6-3; CDR3 protein: CAGSGQGDSPLHF; CDR3 DNA: TGTGCCGGTTCCGGACAGGGGGATTCACCCCTCCACTTT
D gene: -; clone size: -; J gene: TRBJ1-2; V gene: TRBV4-1; CDR3 protein: CASSLAGRDDYGYTF; CDR3 DNA: TGCGCCAGCAGCCTCGCAGGTCGGGACGACTATGGCTACACCTTC
D gene: -; clone size: few; J gene: TRBJ2-3; V gene: TRBV6-4; CDR3 protein: CASSPGPTDTQYF; CDR3 DNA: TGTGCCAGCAGTCCGGGCCCCACAGATACGCAGTATTTT
D gene: -; clone size: -; J gene: TRBJ1-5; V gene: TRBV20-1; CDR3 protein: CSARAEGLYSNQPQHF; CDR3 DNA: TGCAGTGCTAGAGCGGAGGGCCTTTATAGCAATCAGCCCCAGCATTTT
D gene: TRBD1; clone size: many; J gene: TRBJ2-7; V gene: TRBV4-3; CDR3 protein: CASSQQPWGQGPHEQYF; CDR3 DNA: TGCGCCAGCAGCCAGCAACCGTGGGGACAGGGTCCCCACGAGCAGTACTTC
D gene: TRBD1; clone size: few; J gene: TRBJ2-7; V gene: TRBV4-2; CDR3 protein: CASSPRTGTREQYF; CDR3 DNA: TGTGCCAGCAGCCCTAGGACAGGTACAAGGGAGCAGTACTTC
D gene: TRBD1; clone size: medium-sized; J gene: TRBJ1-1; V gene: TRBV7-8; CDR3 protein: CASSLGVTGGNKDTEAFF; CDR3 DNA: TGTGCCAGCAGCTTAGGTGTGACAGGGGGCAATAAGGACACTGAAGCTTTCTTT
D gene: -; clone size: -; J gene: TRBJ2-7; V gene: TRBV6-2/TRBV6-3; CDR3 protein: CASSRRDGPYEQYF; CDR3 DNA: TGTGCCAGCAGCCGACGGGACGGACCCTACGAGCAGTACTTC
D gene: TRBD1; clone size: -; J gene: TRBJ2-1; V gene: TRBV6-1; CDR3 protein: CASKGTGWENSYNEQFF; CDR3 DNA: TGTGCCAGCAAGGGGACAGGGTGGGAAAACTCCTACAATGAGCAGTTCTTC
D gene: -; clone size: few; J gene: TRBJ2-2; V gene: TRBV7-2; CDR3 protein: CASSPGGLANTGELFF; CDR3 DNA: TGTGCCAGCAGCCCTGGAGGACTGGCCAACACCGGGGAGCTGTTTTTT
D gene: -; clone size: few; J gene: TRBJ1-2; V gene: TRBV6-1; CDR3 protein: CASRAGTMLGYTF; CDR3 DNA: TGTGCCAGCAGGGCCGGGACAATGTTGGGCTACACCTTC
D gene: -; clone size: many; J gene: TRBJ2-7; V gene: TRBV5-1; CDR3 protein: CASSLSLGSYEQYF; CDR3 DNA: TGCGCCAGCAGCTTGTCGCTCGGGAGCTACGAGCAGTACTTC
D gene: -; clone size: many; J gene: TRBJ2-1; V gene: TRBV29-1; CDR3 protein: CSVEITAYNEQFF; CDR3 DNA: TGCAGCGTTGAAATTACAGCCTACAATGAGCAGTTCTTC
D gene: -; clone size: many; J gene: TRBJ2-1; V gene: TRBV20-1; CDR3 protein: CSARVASSGDPWGQFF; CDR3 DNA: TGCAGTGCTAGAGTAGCAAGTAGCGGAGATCCTTGGGGGCAGTTCTTC
D gene: TRBD2; clone size: few; J gene: TRBJ2-7; V gene: TRBV28; CDR3 protein: CASSRLAGAYEQYF; CDR3 DNA: TGTGCCAGCAGTCGACTAGCGGGAGCCTACGAGCAGTACTTC
D gene: -; clone size: -; J gene: TRBJ1-1; V gene: TRBV9; CDR3 protein: CASSTDSITEAFF; CDR3 DNA: TGTGCCAGCAGCACAGACAGCATCACTGAAGCTTTCTTT
D gene: TRBD1; clone size: few; J gene: TRBJ2-5; V gene: TRBV7-2; CDR3 protein: CASSSDPTGAQYF; CDR3 DNA: TGTGCCAGCAGCTCAGATCCCACAGGGGCCCAGTACTTC
D gene: -; clone size: many; J gene: TRBJ2-7; V gene: TRBV14; CDR3 protein: CASSQDETGVPYEQYF; CDR3 DNA: TGTGCCAGCAGCCAAGATGAAACGGGAGTGCCCTACGAGCAGTACTTC
D gene: -; clone size: -; J gene: TRBJ2-7; V gene: TRBV10-1; CDR3 protein: CASSESVEAEQYF; CDR3 DNA: TGCGCCAGCAGTGAGTCGGTAGAAGCCGAGCAGTACTTC